This TCR beta chain was observed in a study of CD8 T cells in cerebrospinal fluid in Alzheimer's disease. Study context: Plate-based nested PCR sequencing and droplet-based sequencing measured CSF T cell clonal expansion.

General study findings and limits: EBV-specific clones showed no enrichment in Alzheimer's patients and were not the top expanded clones.

The CDR3 consists of 15 residues. Germline lookup yields CDR1 SEHNR and CDR2 FQNEAQ (reference sequence). All participants were free of acute infectious disease and in good physical condition. Live CSF cells were sorted with a live/dead marker for droplet-based sequencing. From its re-call of the 10x single-cell sequencing reads, TCRdb lists each CDR3 protein once, without DNA. Its clone listing holds around 1,500 distinct CDR3 sequences. By frequency, this clonotype is medium-sized. Its specificity is not known. The V gene is TRBV7-9, the J gene TRBJ2-5; TCRdb's D gene call, TRBD1, goes unchecked for lack of DNA. The sequenced sample was cerebrospinal fluid. The origin of this receptor is a human donor with Alzheimer's disease. This CDR3 reads CASSWPDPGEETQYF. The full variable domain, its missing parts supplied by reference TRBV7-9 and TRBJ2-5, is DTGVSQNPRHKITKRGQNVTFRCDPISEHNRLYWYRQTLGQGPEFLTYFQNEAQLEKSRLLSDRFSAERPKGSFSTLEIQRTEQGDSAMYLCASSWPDPGEETQYFGPGTRLLVL.